These 14 T cell receptor beta chains originate from one sample sequenced in a study of patients and donors after allogeneic stem cell transplantation. From the RT-PCR reads, TCRdb called clonotypes with MiXCR, one entry per CDR3 protein. The sample comprises over 400,000 distinct CDR3 sequences, 15% to 20% of which are singletons, and roughly 7% rests with the top ten. Sequenced: blood, either unsorted or a sorted T cell fraction (not recorded which). These TCRs come from a human donor who was either an allogeneic HSCT recipient or a stem cell or donor lymphocyte infusion donor (not recorded which). It is not recorded whose cells these are; they may come from a transplant donor.

This clonotype has at least ten counts. V is TRBV29-1 and J is TRBJ2-5; 9 nucleotides line up with TRBD2. This CDR3 has 13 residues. V dropped 7 bases and J dropped 5; count of bases not matched to a gene: 8. Germline V gives CDR1 SQVTM, CDR2 ANQGSEA. CDR3 nucleotide sequence: TGCAGCGCTCAGATGGCGGGGGGGGAGACCCAGTACTTC. As protein: CSAQMAGGETQYF.

This clonotype showed up many times. The chain recombines TRBV20-1 with TRBJ1-3; weak D call: TRBD1 (6 bases). The germline CDR1 and CDR2 sequences are DFQATT and SNEGSKA (reference sequence). There are 12 residues in the CDR3. Trimming removed 5 bases from V and 7 bases from J, with 12 bases in between. CDR3 sequence: CSAPVTGNTIYF. The CDR3, as DNA: TGCAGTGCTCCCGTGACAGGCAACACCATATATTTT.

This clonotype came up a few times. The rearrangement uses TRBV30 and TRBJ2-3; 8 nucleotides align to TRBD1. Germline V gives CDR1 GTSNPN, CDR2 SVGIG (reference sequence). The CDR3 totals 13 residues. With 4 bases clipped from V and 6 bases from J, the junction kept 6 bases outside the gene matches. The CDR3 DNA reads TGTGCCTGGAACAGGGGGATACTTGATACGCAGTATTTT. Encoded protein: CAWNRGILDTQYF.

This clonotype was picked up a small number of times. The chain joins TRBV12-3 or TRBV12-4 to TRBJ1-5, with D possibly TRBD1 on 5 matching bases. The CDR3 is 14 residues long. The ends were cut back, 3 bases at V and 7 bases at J, with 13 bases in the middle. The CDR3 reads CASSFGAVLQPQHF. The DNA for the CDR3 is TGTGCCAGCAGTTTCGGGGCCGTTCTCCAGCCCCAGCATTTT.

This clonotype was observed once. This chain links TRBV2 with TRBJ2-7; 7 bases align to TRBD1. V was clipped by 0 bases and J by 7 bases; unmatched bases: 9. The CDR3 covers 15 residues. CDR1 is SNHLY and CDR2 is FYNNEI in the germline V gene. This CDR3 is CASSEAGDSFGEQYF. CDR3 nucleotide sequence: TGTGCCAGCAGTGAAGCAGGGGACAGCTTCGGTGAGCAGTACTTC.

This clonotype came up a few times. The V call is TRBV7-9, the J call TRBJ1-5; TRBD1 is a possible D gene (6 bases). Trimming shortened V by 5 bases and J by 6 bases, and 11 bases separated the two germline ends. Germline CDR1 reads SEHNR; CDR2 reads FQNEAQ (reference sequence). This CDR3 is 13 amino acids long. CDR3 sequence (DNA): TGTGCCAGCAGCAACAGGGTGGCTCAGCCCCAGCATTTT. It encodes CASSNRVAQPQHF.

V gene TRBV20-1 combines with J gene TRBJ2-5; perhaps TRBD2 as D (6 bases). CDR1 DFQATT and CDR2 SNEGSKA come from the germline V gene (reference sequence). V shed 5 bases and J shed 1 base, with 17 bases lying between them. The length of the CDR3 is 15 residues. The CDR3 region has the DNA TGCAGTGCTCCTACTGGGACTTGCTCCCAAGAGACCCAGTACTTC. Residues: CSAPTGTCSQETQYF.

This clonotype was picked up a small number of times. The chain combines TRBV12-3 or TRBV12-4 with TRBJ2-3, with TRBD2 identical over 12 bases. V lost 3 bases, J lost 2 bases, and 6 bases stayed unmatched. CDR3 length: 17 amino acids. This CDR3 is CASSFRTSGAITDTQYF. DNA of the CDR3: TGTGCCAGCAGTTTTAGGACTAGCGGGGCGATCACAGATACGCAGTATTTT.

This clonotype appeared a few times. The genes are TRBV24-1 and TRBJ2-6, with 7 bases matching TRBD1. Germline CDR1 KGHDR, CDR2 SFDVKD. The CDR3 contains 17 residues. The ends lost 6 bases at V and 3 bases at J; junction bases unmatched: 10. CDR3 sequence (DNA): TGTGCCACCAGTCCGAGACAGGGAAAAATTGGGGCCAACGTCCTGACTTTC. Protein sequence: CATSPRQGKIGANVLTF.

In this sample, this clonotype turned up a few times. V gene TRBV30 combines with J gene TRBJ1-5, with D hard to call. Germline assignment: CDR1 GTSNPN and CDR2 SVGIG (reference sequence). This CDR3 is built from 11 residues. Trimming shortened V by 5 bases and J by 4 bases, and 6 bases separated the two germline ends. The CDR3 bases are TGTGCCTGGGGGAGGAATCAGCCCCAGCATTTT. As protein: CAWGRNQPQHF.

At least ten counts were recorded for this clonotype. J is TRBJ2-2 and V is TRBV5-1; D remains ambiguous. The CDR3 spans 15 residues. Per the germline V gene, CDR1 is SGHRS and CDR2 is YFSETQ. V gave up 4 bases and J gave up 1 base, with 11 bases separating them. The CDR3 DNA follows: TGCGCCAGCAGCCTTAGGCGGATGAACACCGGGGAGCTGTTTTTT. Protein: CASSLRRMNTGELFF. The full variable domain, completed using reference TRBV5-1 and TRBJ2-2, is KAGVTQTPRYLIKTRGQQVTLSCSPISGHRSVSWYQQTPGQGLQFLFEYFSETQRNKGNFPGRFSGRQFSNSRSEMNVSTLELGDSALYLCASSLRRMNTGELFFGEGSRLTVL.

This clonotype was detected a few times. The chain employs TRBV24-1 and TRBJ2-5; 7 bases align to TRBD1. Germline lookup yields CDR1 KGHDR and CDR2 SFDVKD. This CDR3 region has 14 residues. V lost 9 bases and J lost 1; bases outside the gene matches: 7. The CDR3 here is CATGRDSRQETQYF. The CDR3 DNA reads TGTGCCACCGGAAGGGACAGCCGCCAAGAGACCCAGTACTTC.

This clonotype appeared a few times. CDR3 residues: CASSFTGTGYNEQFF. As DNA, the CDR3 is TGTGCCAGCAGTTTTACCGGGACAGGGTACAATGAGCAGTTCTTC. The chain links TRBV28 to TRBJ2-1; TRBD1 agrees at 9 bases. Germline CDR1 and CDR2: MDHEN and SYDVKM. The CDR3 is 15 amino acids. V lost 3 bases to trimming and J lost 4 bases; unmatched junction nucleotides: 4. Combining the CDR3 with reference TRBV28 and TRBJ2-1 gives the whole variable domain DVKVTQSSRYLVKRTGEKVFLECVQDMDHENMFWYRQDPGLGLRLIYFSYDVKMKEKGDIPEGYSVSREKKERFSLILESASTNQTSMYLCASSFTGTGYNEQFFGPGTRLTVL.

This clonotype was counted between two and nine times. The chain couples TRBV19 to TRBJ2-7, with 10 bases aligning to TRBD1. V lost 1 base and J lost 2; bases outside the gene matches: 8. The germline gives CDR1 LNHDA, CDR2 SQIVND (reference sequence). CDR3 length: 17 amino acids. CDR3 in amino acids: CASSIGSGTGDTYEQYF. CDR3 DNA sequence: TGTGCCAGTAGTATAGGATCCGGGACAGGGGACACCTACGAGCAGTACTTC. Drawing the rest from reference TRBV19 and TRBJ2-7, the complete variable domain is DGGITQSPKYLFRKEGQNVTLSCEQNLNHDAMYWYRQDPGQGLRLIYYSQIVNDFQKGDIAEGYSVSREKKESFPLTVTSAQKNPTAFYLCASSIGSGTGDTYEQYFGPGTRLTVT.